These 17 T cell receptor beta chains were sequenced from one sample in a study of OX40 agonist ivuxolimab in advanced cancers. Profiling relied on immunoSEQ multiplex PCR, and the TCRdb table lists in-frame clones only, not all of them. The table records about 77,000 clones, around 92% of them present only once. Sequencing was performed on CD4+ or CD8+ T cells sorted from blood, taken in a trial of the OX40 agonist ivuxolimab. The source is an adult with an advanced solid tumor such as melanoma, head and neck, liver or kidney cancer.

V usage is TRBV29-1 and J usage is TRBJ1-1; TRBD1 might be the D (5 bases). Germline assignment: CDR1 SQVTM and CDR2 ANQGSEA. Trimming pared 3 bases from V and 0 bases from J, leaving 8 bases between. The CDR3 is made up of 13 amino acids. DNA of the CDR3: TGCAGCGTTGAGTACAGGTTGAACACTGAAGCTTTCTTT. It yields the protein CSVEYRLNTEAFF.

This sequence joins TRBV4-2 and TRBJ2-4, with a possible D match to TRBD2 (5 bases). Germline CDR1 reads LGHNA; CDR2 reads YNFKEQ. The CDR3 contains 16 residues. V was clipped by 2 bases and J by 6 bases, with 17 bases between them. CDR3 DNA: TGTGCCAGCAGCCAACCCACGACCACCGGAGGAAACATTCAGTACTTC. Its translation: CASSQPTTTGGNIQYF.

This chain uses TRBV5-1 with TRBJ2-5, with D possibly TRBD1 on 5 matching bases. The V end lost 5 bases, the J end lost 2 bases, and 10 bases lay between the germline ends. Germline loops: CDR1 SGHRS, CDR2 YFSETQ. The CDR3 has 13 residues. In DNA, the CDR3 is TGCGCCAGCAGTCGACAGTTTCAAGAGACCCAGTACTTC. Translated, it gives CASSRQFQETQYF.

V gene TRBV27 combines with J gene TRBJ1-2, with 10 bases aligning to TRBD1. Germline loops: CDR1 MNHEY, CDR2 SMNVEV (reference sequence). The length of the CDR3 is 15 residues. Germline trimming cut 5 bases from V and 5 bases from J; bases unmatched to any gene: 8. The CDR3 spells CASSPIVGQGYGYTF. CDR3 sequence (DNA): TGTGCCAGCAGTCCGATAGTGGGACAGGGGTATGGCTACACCTTC.

The rearrangement uses TRBV11-2 and TRBJ2-3, with no clear D. The germline gives CDR1 SGHAT, CDR2 FQNNGV. This CDR3 contains 13 residues. Trimming shortened V by 1 base and J by 0 bases, and 2 bases separated the two germline ends. CDR3 bases: TGTGCCAGCAGCTTAGGGAGCACAGATACGCAGTATTTT. This sequence encodes CASSLGSTDTQYF.

V gene TRBV5-1 combines with J gene TRBJ2-2, with D unclear. Trimming removed 4 bases at V and 5 bases at J, with 15 bases between. Germline V CDR1 and CDR2: SGHRS, YFSETQ. The CDR3 totals 15 residues. The CDR3 DNA follows: TGCGCCAGCAGCCCGTGGCGGCTAGGGACCGGGGAGCTGTTTTTT. Amino acids: CASSPWRLGTGELFF.

V and J are TRBV5-1 and TRBJ2-7; D possibly matches TRBD1 or TRBD2 (5 bases each). V was cut by 4 bases and J by 6 bases, with 14 bases left in between. The CDR3 is made up of 13 amino acids. CDR1 and CDR2 (germline): SGHRS, YFSETQ. The CDR3 is CASSAGQLGEQYF. CDR3 nucleotide sequence: TGCGCCAGCAGCGCTGGACAACTAGGCGAGCAGTACTTC.

The rearrangement uses TRBV5-6 and TRBJ2-7; D is undetermined. CDR3 length: 12 amino acids. CDR1 is SGHDT and CDR2 is YYEEEE in the germline V gene. V shed 4 bases and J shed 0 bases, with 5 bases lying between them. The CDR3 loop reads CASSTSSYEQYF. CDR3 nucleotides: TGTGCCAGCAGCACGAGCTCCTACGAGCAGTACTTC.

This chain joins TRBV2 and TRBJ1-1; no clear D. CDR1 is SNHLY, CDR2 FYNNEI, per germline. V lost 4 bases, J lost 9 bases, and 9 bases lay in between. The CDR3 spans 11 residues. CDR3 loop: CASSATMKAFF. The CDR3 DNA follows: TGTGCCAGCAGTGCCACGATGAAAGCTTTCTTT.

The J gene is TRBJ2-7, the V gene TRBV30, with D possibly matching TRBD1 (6 bases). CDR1 and CDR2 (germline): GTSNPN, SVGIG (reference sequence). This CDR3 has 12 residues. CDR3 residues: CARQSDSYEQYF. CDR3 DNA sequence: TGTGCTCGACAGTCGGACAGCTACGAGCAGTACTTC.

The chain has TRBV6-5 and TRBJ2-3; D is undetermined. Germline-derived CDR1 and CDR2 are MNHEY and SVGAGI. Between the trimmed V and J ends, which lost 6 bases and 4 bases, there was a span of 14 bases. This CDR3 region has 14 residues. The CDR3 nucleotides read TGTGCCAGCAGCCTCGTTGGTTCGGCAGATACGCAGTATTTT. Amino acids: CASSLVGSADTQYF.

The chain uses TRBV19 and TRBJ1-1; D might be TRBD1 (6 bases). Between the trimmed V and J ends, which lost 10 bases and 1 base, there was a span of 10 bases. Germline loops: CDR1 LNHDA, CDR2 SQIVND (reference sequence). The CDR3 is made up of 12 amino acids. The CDR3 protein is CATTDRNTEAFF. The CDR3 DNA sequence: TGTGCCACTACGGACAGGAACACTGAAGCTTTCTTT.

This chain joins TRBV5-1 and TRBJ1-2; TRBD1 matches 10 bases. The CDR3 runs 17 residues. V lost 3 bases, J lost 6 bases, and 14 bases stayed unmatched. CDR1 SGHRS and CDR2 YFSETQ come from the germline V gene. The chain's CDR3 is CASSSPEDRGGFNGYTF. DNA of the CDR3: TGCGCCAGCAGCTCCCCCGAGGACAGGGGGGGCTTCAATGGCTACACCTTC.

This clone was found once. The chain uses TRBV28 and TRBJ1-5; 10 bases line up with TRBD1. Germline CDR1 is MDHEN and CDR2 is SYDVKM. The J segment lost 2 bases and the V segment lost 6 bases, leaving 7 bases of the junction unmatched. The CDR3 extends over 16 amino acids. DNA of the CDR3: TGTGCCAGCAGACCGGGTGGGACAGGGGGCAATCAGCCCCAGCATTTT. Translated, it gives CASRPGGTGGNQPQHF.

This clone has only one observation. The J gene is TRBJ1-2, the V gene TRBV10-3; possible D gene TRBD1, 5 bases. The length of the CDR3 is 14 residues. The V gene lost 7 bases and the J gene lost 0 bases, with 12 bases spanning the gap. CDR1 is ENHRY and CDR2 is SYGVKD in the germline V gene. In DNA form, the CDR3 reads TGTGCCATCACCCCGGACAAAACTAACTATGGCTACACCTTC. This translates into CAITPDKTNYGYTF.

The chain is built from TRBV7-2 and TRBJ2-3; 8 bases align to TRBD2. Germline values: CDR1 SGHTA, CDR2 FQGNSA. Trimming at V came to 5 bases and at J to 4 bases, leaving 8 bases not matched to a gene. The CDR3 length is 15 residues. CDR3 bases: TGTGCCAGCAGCCTGCAACGCGGGGGGTCAGATACGCAGTATTTT. Translated: CASSLQRGGSDTQYF.

J is TRBJ1-3 and V is TRBV7-9; a possible D gene is TRBD1 (5 bases). The germline V gene has CDR1 SEHNR and CDR2 FQNEAQ (reference sequence). The V and J ends lost 5 bases and 1 base respectively, with 12 bases between them. The CDR3 contains 15 residues. The CDR3 protein is CASSPSGDSGNTIYF. DNA for the CDR3: TGTGCCAGCAGCCCTTCGGGGGATTCTGGAAACACCATATATTTT.